This T cell receptor beta chain was identified during a study of HIV-infected patients and healthy controls. A single record per CDR3 protein comes from TCRdb applying MiXCR to the 5' RACE reads. The data show under 70,000 distinct CDR3 sequences, 15% to 20% seen once. Germline V CDR1 and CDR2: ENHRY, SYGVKD. V lost 0 bases to trimming and J lost 6 bases, with 7 bases between them. CDR3 length equals 13 residues. The sequencing sample was made of CD4+ T cells from blood. V and J are TRBV10-3 and TRBJ2-3; D remains unclear. This TCR was sampled from a human donor in good health. The CDR3 sequence is CAISESGMDTQYF. CDR3 nucleotide sequence: TGTGCCATCAGTGAGTCGGGCATGGATACGCAGTATTTT.